This entry features one TCR beta chain sequence. The data belong to a study of blood T cell repertoires in COVID-19. Per germline, CDR1 MDHEN and CDR2 SYDVKM. Trimming cost V 5 bases and J 2 bases; bases outside gene matches: 5. This CDR3 contains 15 residues. Authors' methods: Using reference gene primer amplification, nucleated cell counts were estimated. The method was immunoSEQ multiplex PCR; TCRdb's version includes in-frame clones alone and lacks a portion of them. The D gene and trimming were derived from the DNA, and the V and J assignments and clone size from that table. The table records over 200,000 clones, about 88% of them present only once.

The gene calls are TRBV28 and TRBJ1-4; TRBD1 matches 7 bases. The receptor was derived from a man in his forties or fifties with active or convalescent COVID-19. The sequencing sample was made of peripheral blood. The CDR3 protein is CASSRSTGTNEKLFF. The DNA of the CDR3 is TGTGCCAGCAGTCGTTCGACAGGGACTAATGAAAAACTGTTTTTT.